One sample yielded the 20 T cell receptor beta chains listed below, sequenced in a study of blood T cell repertoires in COVID-19. Libraries were prepared by immunoSEQ multiplex PCR; TCRdb keeps only in-frame clonotypes and omits some of them. Among approximately 400,000 clones listed, 88% were seen once. The source material was PBMCs or T cells enriched from blood (not recorded which). The source of these receptors is a young woman who had recovered from COVID-19.

The chain has TRBV18 and TRBJ2-7; 7 nucleotides match TRBD1. V shed 6 bases, J shed 6 bases, and the junction held 23 bases outside the gene matches. The CDR3 runs 18 residues. Germline CDR1 and CDR2: KGHSH and LQKENI. The CDR3 region is CASSSIIPIRETGPEQYF. CDR3 coding DNA: TGTGCCAGCTCGAGCATAATTCCGATAAGAGAGACAGGGCCCGAGCAGTACTTC.

This chain links TRBV9 with TRBJ1-4; D is unclear. V lost 0 bases, J lost 7 bases, and 13 bases lay in between. The germline gives CDR1 SGDLS, CDR2 YYNGEE. The CDR3 extends over 15 amino acids. This CDR3 reads CASSVATDLGEKLFF. The DNA for the CDR3 is TGTGCCAGCAGCGTAGCCACTGACTTGGGTGAAAAACTGTTTTTT.

The chain links TRBV14 to TRBJ1-4, with D perhaps matching TRBD1 (5 bases). V lost 3 bases and J lost 4, with 6 bases in between. In germline, CDR1 is SGHDN, CDR2 FVKESK. This CDR3 comprises 13 residues. CDR3 DNA sequence: TGTGCCAGCAGCCAGGGGCGTAATGAAAAACTGTTTTTT. It codes for CASSQGRNEKLFF.

The chain carries TRBV5-1 and TRBJ2-3; D unresolved. The CDR3 covers 14 residues. Between the trimmed V and J ends, which lost 4 bases and 3 bases, there was a span of 12 bases. Germline V gene data show CDR1 as SGHRS and CDR2 as YFSETQ. CDR3: CASSPTLTTDTQYF. Written as DNA, the CDR3 is TGCGCCAGCAGCCCAACCCTGACTACAGATACGCAGTATTTT.

The gene calls are TRBV5-1 and TRBJ1-1; weak D call: TRBD1 (6 bases). Looked up from germline, CDR1 is SGHRS and CDR2 is YFSETQ. The CDR3 length is 15 residues. V lost 7 bases, J lost 4 bases, and 20 bases lay in between. The CDR3 spells CASGDATGMGTEAFF. CDR3 DNA: TGCGCCAGCGGGGACGCCACAGGGATGGGCACTGAAGCTTTCTTT.

The CDR3 protein is CASSQEGLGGGTAGANVLTF. In nucleotides, the CDR3 is TGCGCCAGCAGCCAAGAAGGTTTAGGGGGCGGTACTGCTGGGGCCAACGTCCTGACTTTC. This rearrangement joins TRBV4-1 to TRBJ2-6; 7 bases line up with TRBD1. The CDR3 consists of 20 residues. CDR1 and CDR2 (germline): MGHRA, YSYEKL. V was clipped by 0 bases and J by 2 bases; unmatched bases: 13.

This chain connects TRBV9 to TRBJ2-3, with 11 bases matching TRBD2. This CDR3 region has 16 residues. Looked up from germline, CDR1 is SGDLS and CDR2 is YYNGEE. J lost 2 bases, V lost 4 bases, and 6 bases had no gene match. CDR3 amino acids: CASSPRLAGSTDTQYF. CDR3 bases: TGTGCCAGCAGCCCCCGACTAGCGGGGTCCACAGATACGCAGTATTTT.

This clone was recorded once. This rearrangement joins TRBV5-1 to TRBJ2-5; TRBD2 matches at 7 bases. V was clipped by 4 bases and J by 5 bases; unmatched bases: 5. The germline CDR1 and CDR2 sequences are SGHRS and YFSETQ. CDR3 length: 13 amino acids. CDR3 sequence (DNA): TGCGCCAGCAGCCTGGCCGGGGGGGAGACCCAGTACTTC. Translation gives CASSLAGGETQYF.

CDR3 nucleotides: TGCAGCGTTACTTCAGGGGCAAACTACGAGCAGTACTTC. It is translated as CSVTSGANYEQYF. The genes are TRBV29-1 and TRBJ2-7, with D maybe TRBD1 (6 bases). The CDR3 covers 13 residues. The V gene lost 5 bases and the J gene lost 3 bases, with 14 bases spanning the gap. Germline CDR1 SQVTM, CDR2 ANQGSEA.

The V gene is TRBV29-1, the J gene TRBJ1-2; D remains unclear. V lost 5 bases and J lost 4, with 8 bases in between. There are 11 residues in the CDR3. The germline CDR1 and CDR2 sequences are SQVTM and ANQGSEA. CDR3 DNA sequence: TGCAGCGTTTTAGAGTTCTATGGCTACACCTTC. Amino acid sequence: CSVLEFYGYTF.

The chain combines TRBV15 with TRBJ2-6; D remains unclear. CDR1 LNHNV and CDR2 YYDKDF come from the germline V gene (reference sequence). This CDR3 comprises 17 residues. Trimming shortened V by 1 base and J by 0 bases, and 10 bases separated the two germline ends. The CDR3 here is CATSRVAGHSGANVLTF. CDR3 DNA: TGTGCCACCAGCAGAGTGGCAGGCCACTCTGGGGCCAACGTCCTGACTTTC.

The rearrangement uses TRBV4-1 and TRBJ1-5; 7 nucleotides agree with TRBD1. J lost 5 bases, V lost 4 bases, and 8 bases had no gene match. The CDR3 sequence is 15 residues long. Germline assignment: CDR1 MGHRA and CDR2 YSYEKL. The CDR3 DNA reads as TGCGCCAGCAGCCCCTATGAGGGGGCAGATCAGCCCCAGCATTTT. It is translated as CASSPYEGADQPQHF.

This clone was found once. Other DNA sequences in this sample translate to the same CDR3. The genes are TRBV7-3 and TRBJ2-1; no firm D call. This CDR3 contains 14 residues. V shed 2 bases and J shed 0 bases, with 5 bases lying between them. Germline assignment: CDR1 SGHTA and CDR2 FQGTGA. The CDR3 DNA follows: TGTGCCAGCAGCTTACTGAGCTCCTACAATGAGCAGTTCTTC. Translated: CASSLLSSYNEQFF.

This clone was seen repeatedly, ten times or more. The gene calls are TRBV11-2 and TRBJ2-3, with D possibly being TRBD2 (6 bases). The CDR3 spans 15 residues. Germline CDR1 and CDR2: SGHAT and FQNNGV. V gave up 0 bases and J gave up 8 bases, with 15 bases separating them. CDR3 DNA: TGTGCCAGCAGCTTAGATCCCCGGGGGTGGGGTACGCAGTATTTT. This codes for CASSLDPRGWGTQYF.

The chain uses TRBV5-1 and TRBJ2-1, with 7 bases lining up with TRBD2. The CDR3 contains 15 residues. Germline loops: CDR1 SGHRS, CDR2 YFSETQ. Trimming at V came to 10 bases and at J to 7 bases, leaving 17 bases not matched to a gene. Here the CDR3 reads CASNTGGLAVNEQFF. The CDR3, as DNA: TGCGCCTCAAACACTGGGGGTCTAGCGGTAAATGAGCAGTTCTTC.

The V call is TRBV27, the J call TRBJ2-5; 9 nucleotides match TRBD1. CDR1 and CDR2 from the germline V gene are MNHEY and SMNVEV (reference sequence). The CDR3 has 15 amino acids. V lost 1 base, J lost 5 bases, and 5 bases stayed unmatched. The CDR3 DNA follows: TGTGCCAGCAGTTTATTGGGACAGGGTTGGGAGACCCAGTACTTC. Translated, it gives CASSLLGQGWETQYF.

The genes are TRBV9 and TRBJ1-2; no definite D call. The CDR3 consists of 13 residues. Germline-derived CDR1 and CDR2 are SGDLS and YYNGEE. V was clipped by 0 bases and J by 5 bases, with 8 bases between them. CDR3 sequence reads: CASSVGLRYGYTF. CDR3 sequence (DNA): TGTGCCAGCAGCGTAGGGTTGCGTTATGGCTACACCTTC.

The table lists this clone with a count of one. V and J are TRBV5-5 and TRBJ1-6; 11 bases match TRBD1. V dropped 0 bases and J dropped 5; count of bases not matched to a gene: 1. The germline V gene has CDR1 SGHKS and CDR2 YYEKEE (reference sequence). This CDR3 comprises 16 residues. CDR3 DNA: TGTGCCAGCAGCTTGGGGGACAGGGGGAATAATTCACCCCTCCACTTT. The encoded protein is CASSLGDRGNNSPLHF.

The chain uses TRBV12-3 or TRBV12-4 and TRBJ2-7; the D is unclear. V was shortened by 6 bases and J by 7 bases, with 16 bases between the two germline ends. This CDR3 is built from 13 residues. The CDR3, as DNA: TGTGCCAGCAGCGAAGACGATTTGAGGGAGCAGTACTTC. Its translation: CASSEDDLREQYF.

The V and J genes are TRBV27 and TRBJ1-2; TRBD1 might be the D (5 bases). CDR1 and CDR2 (germline): MNHEY, SMNVEV (reference sequence). The V end lost 2 bases, the J end lost 2 bases, and 12 bases lay between the germline ends. The CDR3 has 15 amino acids. CDR3 residues: CASSLIPRQNYGYTF. The CDR3 region has the DNA TGTGCCAGCAGTTTAATCCCCCGACAGAACTATGGCTACACCTTC.